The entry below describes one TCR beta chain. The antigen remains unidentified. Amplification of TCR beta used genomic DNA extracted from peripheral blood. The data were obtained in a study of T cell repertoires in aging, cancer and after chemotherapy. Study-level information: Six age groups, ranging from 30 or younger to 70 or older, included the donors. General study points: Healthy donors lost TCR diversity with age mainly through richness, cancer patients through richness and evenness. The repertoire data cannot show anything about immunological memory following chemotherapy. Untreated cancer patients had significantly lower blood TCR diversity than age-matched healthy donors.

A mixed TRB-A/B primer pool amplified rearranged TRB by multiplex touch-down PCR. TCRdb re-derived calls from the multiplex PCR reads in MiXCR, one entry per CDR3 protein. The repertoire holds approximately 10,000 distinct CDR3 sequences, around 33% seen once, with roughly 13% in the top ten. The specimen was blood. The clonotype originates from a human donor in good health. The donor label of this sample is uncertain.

The CDR3, as DNA: TGTGCCAGCAGCTCCCAGGCGACAGGCGGAGAGACCCAGTACTTC. This translates into CASSSQATGGETQYF. The chain links TRBV7-2 to TRBJ2-5; the D gene is possibly TRBD1 (6 bases). Germline-derived CDR1 and CDR2 are SGHTA and FQGNSA. Deletions cut 4 bases from V and 4 bases from J, with 16 bases between. The CDR3 is 15 residues long. Full variable domain (missing parts from reference TRBV7-2 and TRBJ2-5): GAGVSQSPSNKVTEKGKDVELRCDPISGHTALYWYRQSLGQGLEFLIYFQGNSAPDKSGLPSDRFSAERTGGSVSTLTIQRTQQEDSAVYLCASSSQATGGETQYFGPGTRLLVL.